The present TCR beta chain was sequenced within a study of T cell responses to AZD1222 COVID-19 vaccine. Study-wide findings and caveats: Spike-wide vaccine-associated CD4 TCRs dominated at 160-218 and 743-854. There were mostly white British donors and more females than males, and clonal diversity was possibly underestimated.

The repertoire was sequenced with immunoSEQ multiplex PCR; TCRdb's copy has only in-frame clones and lacks some. This sample has approximately 120,000 clones; 90% occur once, and the top ten carry around 7.2%. About this clone: Its antigen is not known.

The CDR3 is made up of 12 amino acids. Germline V lookup: CDR1 MDHEN, CDR2 SYDVKM. V lost 4 bases to trimming and J lost 7 bases, with 8 bases between them. The sequence was obtained from an adult in good health. The starting material was peripheral blood, obtained on day 0 of AZD1222 vaccination. The chain combines TRBV28 with TRBJ1-5; unclear D gene. The CDR3 here is CASSSGVQPQHF. The CDR3 bases are TGTGCCAGCAGTTCTGGAGTCCAGCCCCAGCATTTT. The full variable domain, with the rest looked up from reference TRBV28 and TRBJ1-5, is DVKVTQSSRYLVKRTGEKVFLECVQDMDHENMFWYRQDPGLGLRLIYFSYDVKMKEKGDIPEGYSVSREKKERFSLILESASTNQTSMYLCASSSGVQPQHFGDGTRLSIL.